This T cell receptor (beta chain) is drawn from a study of blood T cell repertoires in COVID-19 (dated by TCRdb to the early 2020s). In terms of the full investigation: Collaborator samples came from the United States, Italy and Spain and covered acute and convalescent phases of COVID-19. The prospective study material was composed of cDNA or gDNA derived from T cells, B-cell-depleted T cells, or PBMCs. The repertoires were made available in a free public database intended to serve as a resource for research on the immune response to SARS-CoV-2. Samples came from the ongoing ImmuneRACE study (first 160 participants) plus 1,254 subjects from 6 global collaborators. Subjects who had been exposed to COVID-19, were actively infected with it, or had recovered from it provided the deeply sampled blood TCRbeta repertoires that made up the dataset. Where HLA class I and class II types were available, the types were taken from metadata supplied by the sample provider, not from assay-based typing. Nearly every sample came with metadata listing a de-identified subject ID, COVID-19 status, age in years and sex. Results and caveats for the whole study, not just this receptor: The amount of clinical and demographic metadata varied by source and participant and was provided uncurated.

TCRbeta CDR3 regions were amplified from genomic DNA by means of the immunoSEQ Assay, a bias-controlled multiplex PCR. The source study handled its data this way. Nucleated cell counts per sample were estimated from amplification of reference gene primers within the assay. Sequence reads were collapsed and filtered to measure the absolute abundance of every unique TCRbeta CDR3 rearrangement. For each sample, productive Simpson clonality was calculated by taking the square root of Simpson's diversity index across productive rearrangements. TCRdb took this table from immuneACCESS and kept in-frame rearrangements with V and J called. Such tables lack part of the clones; where checked against another copy, unresolved V genes explain under half of the gap, and the rest is unexplained. V and J calls and clone size are those listed in that table; D and trimming were worked out from the DNA. The sample table contains about 200,000 clones; only one count was recorded for around 85% of them. In total, the top ten clones hold roughly 0.7% of the sample.

Based on the germline V gene, the CDR1 and CDR2 sequences are SGHRS and YFSETQ. The CDR3 contains 16 residues, cysteine and phenylalanine counted. Only CDR3 DNA is held: 48 bases, read in frame from base 1. At the junction V is shortened by 0 bases and J by 2 bases, with 13 bases in between. Each collaborating institution followed its own protocols to collect whole blood in K2EDTA tubes. For TCRbeta analysis, collaborators shipped samples as frozen whole blood, isolated PBMCs, or DNA extracted from either of those sample types. Concerning this clone: Its antigen is still unknown. No base qualities exist here, and no much larger clone lies one base off it.

The chain employs TRBV5-1 and TRBJ2-3; a weak D assignment points to TRBD2 (6 bases agree). This receptor was identified in a man aged 35-49 years with acute or convalescent COVID-19. Sample: peripheral blood. The CDR3 protein: CASSLAGGGDTDTQYF. The DNA reads TGCGCCAGCAGCTTGGCCGGGGGAGGAGACACAGATACGCAGTATTTT.